This T cell receptor (beta chain) was sequenced during a study of shared clonotypes between healthy human individuals. The table came from immunoSEQ multiplex PCR; TCRdb's copy has only in-frame clones and leaves some out. The sample has 2 million to 3 million clones, over 85% seen once. There are 11 residues in the CDR3. The ends were cut back, 4 bases at V and 5 bases at J, with 4 bases in the middle. The V gene's germline CDR1 is MDHEN and CDR2 SYDVKM. A remark on this clone: Its target is not known. Other DNA sequences in the sample encode the same CDR3.

The donors, all of them Caucasian adults, lived in Nashville, Tennessee. Regarding the study as a whole: Researchers found naive subsets generally carried larger estimated richness than memory subsets. Generation probability values for non-shared clonotypes were lower than those for clonotypes shared by all four donors. Sampling used blood alone; tissue repertoires probably differ.

The V and J genes are TRBV28 and TRBJ2-3; D is ambiguous. This clonotype originated in a man aged 18-30 years in good health. Some clones in this sample may be carry-over from other donors' samples. Sequenced sample: naive CD4+ T cells from PBMCs. Subset noted: CD45RA+ positively selected. CDR3 amino acids: CASSWEDTQYF. In DNA, the CDR3 is TGTGCCAGCAGTTGGGAAGATACGCAGTATTTT. Based on the CDR3 plus reference TRBV28 and TRBJ2-3, the full variable domain is DVKVTQSSRYLVKRTGEKVFLECVQDMDHENMFWYRQDPGLGLRLIYFSYDVKMKEKGDIPEGYSVSREKKERFSLILESASTNQTSMYLCASSWEDTQYFGPGTRLTVL.